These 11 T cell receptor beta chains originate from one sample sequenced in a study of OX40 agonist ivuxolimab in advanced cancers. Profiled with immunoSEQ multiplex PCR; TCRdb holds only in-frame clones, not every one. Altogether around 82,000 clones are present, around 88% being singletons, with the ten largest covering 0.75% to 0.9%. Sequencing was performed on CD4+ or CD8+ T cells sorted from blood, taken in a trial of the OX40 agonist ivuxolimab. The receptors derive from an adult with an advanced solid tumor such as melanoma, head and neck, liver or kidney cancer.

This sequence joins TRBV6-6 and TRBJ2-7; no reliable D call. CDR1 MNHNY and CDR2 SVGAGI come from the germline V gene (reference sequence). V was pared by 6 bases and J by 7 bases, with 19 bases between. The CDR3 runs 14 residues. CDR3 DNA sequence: TGTGCCAGCAGACTATATCCCCAAGGGCAAGAGCAGTACTTC. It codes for CASRLYPQGQEQYF.

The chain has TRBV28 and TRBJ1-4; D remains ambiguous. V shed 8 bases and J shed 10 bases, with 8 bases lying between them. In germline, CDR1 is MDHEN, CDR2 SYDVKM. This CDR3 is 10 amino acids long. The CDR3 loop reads CASLWGKLFF. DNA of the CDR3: TGTGCCAGCCTCTGGGGAAAACTGTTTTTT.

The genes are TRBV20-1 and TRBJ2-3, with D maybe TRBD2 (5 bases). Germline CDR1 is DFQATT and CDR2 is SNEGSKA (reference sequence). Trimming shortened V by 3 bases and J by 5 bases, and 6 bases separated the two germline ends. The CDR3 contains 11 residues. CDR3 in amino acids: CSASREDTQYF. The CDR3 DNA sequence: TGCAGTGCTAGCCGGGAAGATACGCAGTATTTT.

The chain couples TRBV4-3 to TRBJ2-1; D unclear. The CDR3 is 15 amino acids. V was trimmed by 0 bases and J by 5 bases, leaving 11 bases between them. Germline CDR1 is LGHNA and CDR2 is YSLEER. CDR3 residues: CASSQEMVNNNEQFF. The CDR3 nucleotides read TGCGCCAGCAGCCAAGAGATGGTAAACAACAATGAGCAGTTCTTC.

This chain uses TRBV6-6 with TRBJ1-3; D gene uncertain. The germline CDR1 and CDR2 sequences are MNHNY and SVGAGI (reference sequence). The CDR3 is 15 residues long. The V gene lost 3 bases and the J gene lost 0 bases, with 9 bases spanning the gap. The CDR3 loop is CASSYRLSSGNTIYF. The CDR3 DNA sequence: TGTGCCAGCAGTTATAGATTATCCTCTGGAAACACCATATATTTT.

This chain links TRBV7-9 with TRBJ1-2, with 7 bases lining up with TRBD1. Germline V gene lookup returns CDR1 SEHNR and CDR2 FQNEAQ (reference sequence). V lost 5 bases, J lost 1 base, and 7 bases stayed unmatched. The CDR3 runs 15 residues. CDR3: CASSPGTVYNYGYTF. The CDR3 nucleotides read TGTGCCAGCAGCCCTGGGACAGTTTATAACTATGGCTACACCTTC.

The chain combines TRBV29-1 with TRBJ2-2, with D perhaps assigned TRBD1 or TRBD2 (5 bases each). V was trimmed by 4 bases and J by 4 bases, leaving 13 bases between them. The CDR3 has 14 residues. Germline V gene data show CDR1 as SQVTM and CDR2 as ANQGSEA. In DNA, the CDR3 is TGCAGCGTTGCTCCGGGGCTGTCCACCGGGGAGCTGTTTTTT. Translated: CSVAPGLSTGELFF.

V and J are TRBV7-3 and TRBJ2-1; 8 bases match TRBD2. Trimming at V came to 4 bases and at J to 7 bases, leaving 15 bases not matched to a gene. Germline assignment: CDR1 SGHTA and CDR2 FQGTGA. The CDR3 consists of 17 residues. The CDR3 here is CASSYQGSGRVGNEQFF. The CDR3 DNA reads TGTGCCAGCAGCTACCAAGGGAGCGGGAGAGTGGGGAATGAGCAGTTCTTC. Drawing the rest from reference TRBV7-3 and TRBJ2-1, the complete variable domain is GAGVSQTPSNKVTEKGKYVELRCDPISGHTALYWYRQSLGQGPEFLIYFQGTGAADDSGLPNDRFFAVRPEGSVSTLKIQRTERGDSAVYLCASSYQGSGRVGNEQFFGPGTRLTVL.

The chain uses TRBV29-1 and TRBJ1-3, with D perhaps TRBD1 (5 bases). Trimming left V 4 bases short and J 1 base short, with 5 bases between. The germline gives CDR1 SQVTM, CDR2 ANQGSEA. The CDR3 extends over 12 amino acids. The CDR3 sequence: CSVAGSGNTIYF. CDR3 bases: TGCAGCGTTGCAGGGTCTGGAAACACCATATATTTT.

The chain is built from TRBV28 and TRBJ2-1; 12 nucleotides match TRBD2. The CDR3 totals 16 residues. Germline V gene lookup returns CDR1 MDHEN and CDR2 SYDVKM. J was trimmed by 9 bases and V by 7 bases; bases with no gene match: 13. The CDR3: CASTLRGLAGFSEQFF. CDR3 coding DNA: TGTGCCAGCACCCTACGGGGACTAGCGGGTTTTAGTGAGCAGTTCTTC.

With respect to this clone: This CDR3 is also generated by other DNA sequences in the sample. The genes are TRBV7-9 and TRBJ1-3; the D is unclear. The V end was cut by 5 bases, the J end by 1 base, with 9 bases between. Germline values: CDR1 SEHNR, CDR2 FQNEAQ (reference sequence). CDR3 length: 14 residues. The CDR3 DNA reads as TGTGCCAGCAGCCCAGACATTTCTGGAAACACCATATATTTT. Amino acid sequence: CASSPDISGNTIYF. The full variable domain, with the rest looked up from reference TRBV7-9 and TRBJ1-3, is DTGVSQNPRHKITKRGQNVTFRCDPISEHNRLYWYRQTLGQGPEFLTYFQNEAQLEKSRLLSDRFSAERPKGSFSTLEIQRTEQGDSAMYLCASSPDISGNTIYFGEGSWLTVV.